Described below is a single T cell receptor (beta chain) sequence and its context. Its specificity is not known. Trimming removed 4 bases from V and 1 base from J, with 8 bases in between. Per the germline V gene, CDR1 is SGHRS and CDR2 is YFSETQ. The CDR3 totals 13 residues. Sequenced by immunoSEQ multiplex PCR; TCRdb stores in-frame clones only, minus some. The table shows 150,000 to 180,000 clones, with 88% occurring only once. The data stem from a study of T cell responses to AZD1222 COVID-19 vaccine. Study as a whole: Combined were second doses at about 4 or about 12 weeks.

Study-level findings and limits: Clonal diversity may have been underestimated in mostly white British donors. Baseline serostatus was positive in only 5 to 7 AZD1222 recipients.

The sequence was collected from an adult in good health. Here the sequenced sample was peripheral blood, taken on day 0 of AZD1222 vaccination. V usage is TRBV5-1 and J usage is TRBJ1-1, with a possible D match to TRBD1 (5 bases). The DNA for the CDR3 is TGCGCCAGCAGCACACAGGAGAACACTGAAGCTTTCTTT. Translating gives CASSTQENTEAFF.